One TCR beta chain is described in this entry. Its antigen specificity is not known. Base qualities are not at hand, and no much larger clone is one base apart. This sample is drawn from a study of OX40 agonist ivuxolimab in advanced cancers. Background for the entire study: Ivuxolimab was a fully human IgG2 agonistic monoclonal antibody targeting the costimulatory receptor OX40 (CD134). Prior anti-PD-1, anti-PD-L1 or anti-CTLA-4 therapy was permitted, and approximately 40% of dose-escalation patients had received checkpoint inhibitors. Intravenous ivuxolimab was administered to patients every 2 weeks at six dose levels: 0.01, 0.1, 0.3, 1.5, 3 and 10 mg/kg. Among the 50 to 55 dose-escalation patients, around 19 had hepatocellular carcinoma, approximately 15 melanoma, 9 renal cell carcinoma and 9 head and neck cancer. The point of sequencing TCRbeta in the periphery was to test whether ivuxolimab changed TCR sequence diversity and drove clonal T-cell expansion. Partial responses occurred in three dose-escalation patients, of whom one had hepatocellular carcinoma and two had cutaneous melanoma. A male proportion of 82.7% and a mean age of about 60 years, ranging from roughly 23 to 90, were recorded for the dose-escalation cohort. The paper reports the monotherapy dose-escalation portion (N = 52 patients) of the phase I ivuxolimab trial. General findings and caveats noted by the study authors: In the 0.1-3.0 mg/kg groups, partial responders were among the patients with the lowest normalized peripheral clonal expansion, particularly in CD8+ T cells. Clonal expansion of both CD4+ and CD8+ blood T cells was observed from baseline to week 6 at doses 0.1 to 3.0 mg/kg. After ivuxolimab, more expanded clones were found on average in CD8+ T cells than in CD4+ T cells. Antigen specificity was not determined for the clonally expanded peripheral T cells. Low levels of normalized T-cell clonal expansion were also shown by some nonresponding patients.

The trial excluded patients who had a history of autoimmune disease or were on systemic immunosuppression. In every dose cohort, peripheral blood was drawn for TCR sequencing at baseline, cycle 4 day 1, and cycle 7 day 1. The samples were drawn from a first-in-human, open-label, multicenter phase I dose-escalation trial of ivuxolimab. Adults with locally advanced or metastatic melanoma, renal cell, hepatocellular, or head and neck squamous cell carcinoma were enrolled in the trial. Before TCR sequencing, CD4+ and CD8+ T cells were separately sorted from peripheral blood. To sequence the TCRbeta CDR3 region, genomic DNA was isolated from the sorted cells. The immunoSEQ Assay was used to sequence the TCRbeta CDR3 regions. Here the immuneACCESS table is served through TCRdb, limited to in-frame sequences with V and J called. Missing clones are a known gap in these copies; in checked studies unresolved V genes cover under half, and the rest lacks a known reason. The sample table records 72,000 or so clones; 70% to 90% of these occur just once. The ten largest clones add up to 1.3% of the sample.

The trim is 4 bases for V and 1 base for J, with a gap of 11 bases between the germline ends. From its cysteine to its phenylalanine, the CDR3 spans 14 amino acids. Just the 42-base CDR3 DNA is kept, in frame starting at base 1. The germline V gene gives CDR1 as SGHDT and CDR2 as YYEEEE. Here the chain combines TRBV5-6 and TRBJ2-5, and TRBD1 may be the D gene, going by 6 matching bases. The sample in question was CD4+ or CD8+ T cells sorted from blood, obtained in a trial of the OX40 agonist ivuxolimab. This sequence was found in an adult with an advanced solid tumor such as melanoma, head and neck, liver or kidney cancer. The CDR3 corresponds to CASSTGHAQETQYF. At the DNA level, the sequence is TGTGCCAGCAGCACGGGACATGCCCAAGAGACCCAGTACTTC. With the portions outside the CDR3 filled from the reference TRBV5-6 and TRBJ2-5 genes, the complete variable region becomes DAGVTQSPTHLIKTRGQQVTLRCSPKSGHDTVSWYQQALGQGPQFIFQYYEEEERQRGNFPDRFSGHQFPNYSSELNVNALLLGDSALYLCASSTGHAQETQYFGPGTRLLVL.